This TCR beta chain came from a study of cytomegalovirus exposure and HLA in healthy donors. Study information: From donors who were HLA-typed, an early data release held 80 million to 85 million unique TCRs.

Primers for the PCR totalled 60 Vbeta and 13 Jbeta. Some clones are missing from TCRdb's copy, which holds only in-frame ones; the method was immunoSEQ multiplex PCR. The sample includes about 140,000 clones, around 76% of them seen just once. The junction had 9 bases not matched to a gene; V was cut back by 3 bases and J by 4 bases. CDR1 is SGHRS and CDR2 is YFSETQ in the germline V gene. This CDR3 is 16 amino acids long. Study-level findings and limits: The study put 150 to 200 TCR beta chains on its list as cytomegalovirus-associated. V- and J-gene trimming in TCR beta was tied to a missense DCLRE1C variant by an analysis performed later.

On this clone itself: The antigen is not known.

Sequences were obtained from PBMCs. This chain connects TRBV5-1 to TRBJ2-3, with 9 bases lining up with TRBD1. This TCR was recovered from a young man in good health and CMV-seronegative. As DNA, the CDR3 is TGCGCCAGCAGCTGGCCGACAGGGGGTGTATCAGATACGCAGTATTTT. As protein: CASSWPTGGVSDTQYF.